Shown below are 2 T cell receptor beta chains from a single sample sequenced in a study of CD4 T cells in relation to SARS-CoV-2 and coronaviruses. The unexposed donors gave CD4+ T cells in about 2010-2019, prior to COVID-19. After ten to eleven days of culture, CD4+ T cells were isolated. TCRdb's copy holds only in-frame clones and misses some; the assay was immunoSEQ multiplex PCR. Among 20,000 to 25,000 clones listed, about 70% were seen once. No antigen is known for these receptors. The sequenced sample consisted of CD4+ T cells from PBMCs, cultured in vitro. The origin of the receptors is a human donor in good health.

The J gene is TRBJ2-2, the V gene TRBV7-2, with unresolved D. Trimming pared 2 bases from V and 1 base from J, leaving 8 bases between. The CDR3 has 15 residues. Germline V gene sequence: CDR1 SGHTA, CDR2 FQGNSA. CDR3 DNA: TGTGCCAGCAGCTTACAGTTTTTGAACACCGGGGAGCTGTTTTTT. Protein: CASSLQFLNTGELFF.

The chain has TRBV7-9 and TRBJ2-5; TRBD2 might be the D (6 bases). Germline CDR1 reads SEHNR; CDR2 reads FQNEAQ (reference sequence). Trimming pared 6 bases from V and 4 bases from J, leaving 18 bases between. This CDR3 contains 15 residues. This chain's CDR3 is CASSPPRGRRETQYF. CDR3 bases: TGTGCCAGCAGTCCCCCTAGAGGGAGGCGAGAGACCCAGTACTTC.